The TCR beta chain under discussion was sequenced for a study of blood T cell repertoires in COVID-19. Study at large: Samples representing acute and convalescent COVID-19 were sourced from the United States, Italy and Spain. In each case, the material was cDNA or gDNA derived from T cells, B-cell-depleted T cells, or PBMCs.

This CDR3 has 14 amino acids. Germline lookup yields CDR1 LNHDA and CDR2 SQIVND (reference sequence). Trimming pared 5 bases from V and 8 bases from J, leaving 15 bases between. Under the authors' procedure: Cell counts per sample came from amplifying reference gene primers. The table came from immunoSEQ multiplex PCR; TCRdb's copy has only in-frame clones and leaves some out. V and J calls and clone size come straight from that table; D and trimming were deduced from the DNA. The table lists 100,000 to 150,000 clones, about 91% of them singletons. Sequenced input: peripheral blood. J is TRBJ1-4 and V is TRBV19; D remains unclear. The receptor was isolated from a man between 45 and 60 years old with acute or convalescent COVID-19. The CDR3 reads CASSDDFGREKLFF. Written as DNA, the CDR3 is TGTGCCAGTAGTGACGACTTTGGTCGGGAAAAACTGTTTTTT.